Below, one T cell receptor beta chain is given with its context. Its antigen is unidentified. These data come from a study of cytomegalovirus exposure and HLA in healthy donors. Study background: A later analysis reported the same platform for the 95 to 150 validation repertoires and the roughly 630 first-cohort repertoires. Overall study results and limits: According to the study, 160 or so TCR beta chains were cytomegalovirus-associated. The study found most TCR sequences rare, yet found some public TCRs in many donors.

Assay used: immunoSEQ multiplex PCR; TCRdb lists only in-frame clones, some missing. The sample yields 200,000 or so clones, roughly 82% seen once. CDR1 and CDR2 from the germline V gene are SGHTA and FQGNSA. The CDR3 has 12 amino acids. V lost 5 bases and J 6 bases, leaving 11 bases between the germline ends. The donors were part of the 120-subject validation cohort, which stood apart from the 666-subject first cohort. The TCR sequence derives from a man aged 18-30 years in good health and CMV-seropositive. V is TRBV7-2 and J is TRBJ2-7; D is unresolved. The sequencing sample was made of PBMCs. Here the CDR3 DNA reads TGTGCCAGCAGCCTTGCTAGGTTCGAGCAGTACTTC. Protein product: CASSLARFEQYF.